This is a list of T cell receptor beta chains from one sample in a study of beta chain features in type 1 diabetes. Generated by immunoSEQ multiplex PCR, the TCRdb table keeps only in-frame clones and is missing some. The repertoire includes tens of thousands of clones, 30% to 35% of them detected once, and approximately 0.46% sits in the top ten. Sequencing was performed on stem cell memory CD4+ T cells from blood. The receptors shown here come from a woman younger than 30 in good health. Each CDR3 is given with its conserved first and last residue. Each record gives: CDR3 length, D gene, V gene, clone size, J gene, CDR3 protein, CDR3 DNA. A D gene is named only where the DNA matches it firmly. Clone size is given for some rows only: seen once, a few or many times, or a class if the clone is expanded.

15,TRBD2,TRBV5-4,.,TRBJ2-3,CASSPSGALTDTQYF,TGTGCCAGCAGCCCTAGCGGGGCCCTCACAGATACGCAGTATTTT
14,.,TRBV7-2,many,TRBJ2-3,CASSSSSSTDTQYF,TGTGCCAGCAGTTCTAGCAGTAGCACAGATACGCAGTATTTT
14,TRBD2,TRBV11-2,.,TRBJ2-5,CASSDRGLAETQYF,TGTGCCAGCAGCGACCGGGGACTAGCGGAGACCCAGTACTTC
16,TRBD2,TRBV19,.,TRBJ2-1,CASSSTVTSGRHEQFF,TGTGCCAGTAGTAGCACCGTGACTAGCGGGAGGCATGAGCAGTTCTTC
12,.,TRBV7-9,.,TRBJ1-5,CASSPPGQPQHF,TGTGCCAGCAGCCCCCCAGGTCAGCCCCAGCATTTT
13,.,TRBV18,.,TRBJ1-2,CASSPPSVYGYTF,TGTGCCAGCTCACCACCTTCGGTCTATGGCTACACCTTC
14,.,TRBV2,few,TRBJ2-5,CASTLKRGVETQYF,TGTGCCAGCACCCTGAAAAGGGGTGTGGAGACCCAGTACTTC
11,.,TRBV2,.,TRBJ1-1,CASSEESEAFF,TGTGCCAGCAGTGAAGAAAGCGAAGCTTTCTTT
18,TRBD2,TRBV5-1,once,TRBJ2-3,CASSLGGLAATSTDTQYF,TGCGCCAGCAGCTTGGGCGGACTAGCGGCCACTAGCACAGATACGCAGTATTTT
16,.,TRBV4-2,.,TRBJ1-3,CASSPYWGLSGNTIYF,TGTGCCAGCAGCCCTTACTGGGGCCTCTCTGGAAACACCATATATTTT
14,TRBD1,TRBV11-1,.,TRBJ1-2,CASSPGQGKYGYTF,TGTGCCAGCAGCCCGGGACAGGGAAAGTATGGCTACACCTTC
13,.,TRBV27,few,TRBJ1-1,CASRNPGNTEAFF,TGTGCCAGCAGAAACCCGGGGAACACTGAAGCTTTCTTT
16,.,TRBV4-1,.,TRBJ2-3,CASSQTERHLTDTQYF,TGCGCCAGCAGCCAGACTGAGCGGCATCTCACAGATACGCAGTATTTT
11,TRBD1,TRBV2,few,TRBJ2-1,CASSTGTGWFF,TGTGCCAGCAGTACCGGGACAGGGTGGTTCTTC
16,TRBD1,TRBV7-8,.,TRBJ1-5,CASSSSGTGGGQPQHF,TGTGCCAGCAGCTCCTCCGGGACAGGGGGTGGACAGCCCCAGCATTTT
17,.,TRBV2,few,TRBJ2-4,CASSEFSGELAKNIQYF,TGTGCCAGCAGTGAATTTTCGGGGGAACTAGCCAAAAACATTCAGTACTTC
12,TRBD1,TRBV6-6,few,TRBJ1-1,CASSMGQPEAFF,TGTGCCAGCAGCATGGGACAGCCTGAAGCTTTCTTT
17,TRBD2,TRBV4-1,.,TRBJ2-3,CASSQVGAGGSTDTQYF,TGCGCCAGCAGCCAAGTCGGAGCGGGAGGGAGCACAGATACGCAGTATTTT
10,.,TRBV10-3,few,TRBJ2-1,CAIKGNEQFF,TGTGCCATCAAGGGGAATGAGCAGTTCTTC
13,.,TRBV7-9,few,TRBJ1-1,CASSFQEDTEAFF,TGTGCCAGCAGCTTCCAGGAGGACACTGAAGCTTTCTTT
15,.,TRBV29-1,few,TRBJ1-1,CSVKPPLAGATEAFF,TGCAGCGTCAAACCACCCCTGGCGGGGGCCACTGAAGCTTTCTTT
15,.,TRBV5-5,.,TRBJ2-3,CASSLATGSHGTQYF,TGTGCCAGCAGCTTGGCCACGGGATCTCACGGTACGCAGTATTTT
17,TRBD2,TRBV29-1,.,TRBJ2-3,CSVVGTSGGGSTDTQYF,TGCAGCGTTGTAGGGACTAGCGGGGGGGGAAGCACAGATACGCAGTATTTT
13,TRBD1,TRBV2,.,TRBJ1-2,CASSGQGDYGYTF,TGTGCCAGCAGTGGACAGGGTGACTATGGCTACACCTTC
15,.,TRBV6-5,.,TRBJ1-1,CASSQSTVRNTEAFF,TGTGCCAGCAGTCAGTCGACAGTCCGGAACACTGAAGCTTTCTTT
16,TRBD1,TRBV9,.,TRBJ1-6,CASSAEGTGAGSPLHF,TGTGCCAGCAGCGCCGAAGGGACAGGGGCAGGATCACCCCTCCACTTT